The clone carrying this T cell receptor (beta chain) was recorded only once. Antigen specificity is unknown. The entry originates in a study of T cell responses to AZD1222 COVID-19 vaccine. Trimming stripped 1 base from V and 4 bases from J, with 18 bases between. The germline V gene encodes CDR1 SGHDT and CDR2 YYEEEE. The CDR3 is 17 residues long. Study results and limitations: As reported, nearly half of all spike-specific TCRs target variant regions that are unmutated. Females outnumbered males among donors, who were mostly white British; clonal diversity was possibly underestimated. Vaccine-associated CD4 TCRs spanned spike, dominant at 160-218 and 743-854.

Generated by immunoSEQ multiplex PCR, the TCRdb table keeps only in-frame clones and is missing some. The sample has about 130,000 clones; about 93% are singletons. This specimen was peripheral blood, taken 28 days after the second AZD1222 dose. The TCR sequence derives from an adult who received the AZD1222 COVID-19 vaccine. The genes are TRBV5-6 and TRBJ2-1, with a possible D match to TRBD1 (7 bases). CDR3 protein: CASSLNRRAGGYNEQFF. CDR3 sequence (DNA): TGTGCCAGCAGCTTGAATAGGAGGGCAGGGGGATACAATGAGCAGTTCTTC.